This note documents a single T cell receptor beta chain sequence. Generated by immunoSEQ multiplex PCR, the TCRdb table keeps only in-frame clones and is missing some. This table has some 180,000 clones, around nine tenths appearing once. This specimen comes from a study of blood T cell repertoires in COVID-19. About the research overall: Both acute and convalescent COVID-19 samples were obtained from the United States, Italy and Spain.

Germline lookup yields CDR1 SGHVS and CDR2 FQNEAQ. The CDR3 sequence is 16 residues long. J gave up 2 bases and V 2 bases, and 5 bases lay outside the gene matches. The sequenced sample was peripheral blood. The V gene is TRBV7-8, the J gene TRBJ2-3, with 9 nucleotides matching TRBD2. The source of this sequence is a man in his forties or fifties with COVID-19, enrolled during active disease. CDR3 in amino acids: CASSLRVAGDTDTQYF. CDR3 nucleotide sequence: TGTGCCAGCAGCTTAAGGGTAGCGGGGGACACAGATACGCAGTATTTT.